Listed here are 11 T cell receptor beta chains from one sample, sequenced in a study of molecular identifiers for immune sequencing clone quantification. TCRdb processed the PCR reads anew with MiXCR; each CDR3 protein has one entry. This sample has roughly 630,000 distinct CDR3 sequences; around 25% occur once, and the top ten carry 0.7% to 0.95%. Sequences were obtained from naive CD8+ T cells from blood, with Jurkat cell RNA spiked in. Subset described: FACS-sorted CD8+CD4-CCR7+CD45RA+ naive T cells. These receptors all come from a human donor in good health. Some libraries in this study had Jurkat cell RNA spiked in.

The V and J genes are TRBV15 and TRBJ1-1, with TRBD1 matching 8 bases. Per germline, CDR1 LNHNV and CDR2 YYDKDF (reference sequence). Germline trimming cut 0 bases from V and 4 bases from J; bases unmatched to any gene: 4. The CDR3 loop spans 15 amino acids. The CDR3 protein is CATSRDQTGGTEAFF. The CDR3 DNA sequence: TGTGCCACCAGCAGAGATCAAACAGGGGGCACTGAAGCTTTCTTT.

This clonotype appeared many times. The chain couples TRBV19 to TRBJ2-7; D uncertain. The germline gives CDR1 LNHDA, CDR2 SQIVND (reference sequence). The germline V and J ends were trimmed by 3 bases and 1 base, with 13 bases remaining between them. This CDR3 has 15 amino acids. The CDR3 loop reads CASSMWSGTSYEQYF. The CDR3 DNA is TGTGCCAGTAGTATGTGGTCGGGTACGTCCTACGAGCAGTACTTC.

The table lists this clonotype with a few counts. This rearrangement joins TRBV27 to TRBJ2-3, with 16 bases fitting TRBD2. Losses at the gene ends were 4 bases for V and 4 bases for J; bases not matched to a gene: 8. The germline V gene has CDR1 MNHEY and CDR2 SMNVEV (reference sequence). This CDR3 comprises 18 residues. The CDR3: CASSWGLAGGPVSDTQYF. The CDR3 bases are TGTGCCAGCAGTTGGGGACTAGCGGGGGGGCCAGTGTCAGATACGCAGTATTTT.

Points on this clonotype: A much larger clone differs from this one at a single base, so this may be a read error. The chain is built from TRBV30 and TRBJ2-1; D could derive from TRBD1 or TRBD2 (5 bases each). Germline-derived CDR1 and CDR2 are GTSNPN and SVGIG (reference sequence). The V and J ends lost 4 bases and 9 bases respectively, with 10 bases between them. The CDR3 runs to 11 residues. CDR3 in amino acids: CAWTVGTEQFF. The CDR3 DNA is TGTGCCTGGACCGTAGGGACTGAGCAGTTCTTC.

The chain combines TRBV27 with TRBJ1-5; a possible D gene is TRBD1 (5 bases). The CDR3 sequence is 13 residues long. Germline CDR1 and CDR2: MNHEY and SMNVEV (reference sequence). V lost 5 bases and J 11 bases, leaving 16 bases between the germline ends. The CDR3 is CASSAGHGGAQHF. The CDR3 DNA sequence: TGTGCCAGCAGTGCCGGACACGGCGGGGCCCAGCATTTT.

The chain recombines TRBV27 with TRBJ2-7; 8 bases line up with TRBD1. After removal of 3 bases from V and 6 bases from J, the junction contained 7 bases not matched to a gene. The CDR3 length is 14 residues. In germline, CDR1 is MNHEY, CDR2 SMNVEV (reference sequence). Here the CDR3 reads CASSFGTGGFEQYF. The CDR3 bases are TGTGCCAGCAGTTTCGGGACAGGAGGGTTCGAGCAGTACTTC.

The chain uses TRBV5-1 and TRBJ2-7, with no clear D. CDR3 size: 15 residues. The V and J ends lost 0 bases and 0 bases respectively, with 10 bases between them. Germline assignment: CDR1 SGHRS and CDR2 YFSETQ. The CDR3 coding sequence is TGCGCCAGCAGCTTGGAAATTGACAACTCCTACGAGCAGTACTTC. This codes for CASSLEIDNSYEQYF. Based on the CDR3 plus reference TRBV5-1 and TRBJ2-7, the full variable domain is KAGVTQTPRYLIKTRGQQVTLSCSPISGHRSVSWYQQTPGQGLQFLFEYFSETQRNKGNFPGRFSGRQFSNSRSEMNVSTLELGDSALYLCASSLEIDNSYEQYFGPGTRLTVT.

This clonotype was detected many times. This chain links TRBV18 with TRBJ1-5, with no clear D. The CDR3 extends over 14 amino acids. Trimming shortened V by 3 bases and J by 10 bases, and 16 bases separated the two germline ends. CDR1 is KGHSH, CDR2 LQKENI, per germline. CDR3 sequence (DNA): TGTGCCAGCTCACCGAAGGCCGGATATGATCCCCAGCATTTT. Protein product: CASSPKAGYDPQHF.

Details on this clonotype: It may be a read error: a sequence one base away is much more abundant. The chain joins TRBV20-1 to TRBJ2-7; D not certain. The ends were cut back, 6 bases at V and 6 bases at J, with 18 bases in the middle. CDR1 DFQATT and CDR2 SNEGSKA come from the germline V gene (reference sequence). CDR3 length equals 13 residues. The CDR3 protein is CSAEALFSCEQYF. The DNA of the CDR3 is TGCAGTGCCGAGGCACTTTTTTCTTGCGAGCAGTACTTC.

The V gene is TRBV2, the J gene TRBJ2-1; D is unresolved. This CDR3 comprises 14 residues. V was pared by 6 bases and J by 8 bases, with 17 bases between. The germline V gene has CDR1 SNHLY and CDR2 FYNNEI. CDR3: CASRDLPVQDEQFF. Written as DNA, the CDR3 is TGTGCCAGCAGAGACCTGCCAGTTCAGGATGAGCAGTTCTTC.

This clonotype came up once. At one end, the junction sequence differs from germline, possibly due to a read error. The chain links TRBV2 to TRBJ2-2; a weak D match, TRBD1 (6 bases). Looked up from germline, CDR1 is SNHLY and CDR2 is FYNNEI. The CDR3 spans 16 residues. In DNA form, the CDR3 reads TGTGCCAGCAGTGTAGCCAACAGGGACCGCACCGGGGAGCTGGTTTTT. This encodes CASSVANRDRTGELVF.